A single sample gave rise to the 22 T cell receptor beta chains below, sequenced in a study of CD4 T cell repertoires in COVID-19. Repertoires were generated with immunoSEQ multiplex PCR, while TCRdb's copy carries only in-frame clones and drops some. The data show some 80,000 clones, under 90% seen once. The sample here was CD4+ T cells from peripheral blood, taken after recovery from COVID-19. These TCRs come from a human donor who had COVID-19.

This CDR3 reads CASRNRAGETQYF. CDR3 nucleotide sequence: TGTGCCAGCAGGAACAGGGCGGGAGAGACCCAGTACTTC. The chain combines TRBV7-9 with TRBJ2-5; weak D call: TRBD1 (6 bases). Trimming left V 6 bases short and J 4 bases short, with 12 bases between. CDR1 is SEHNR and CDR2 is FQNEAQ in the germline V gene (reference sequence). CDR3 length: 13 residues.

This clone has just one count. The chain couples TRBV11-2 to TRBJ1-3; 7 bases fit TRBD1. V was clipped by 2 bases and J by 3 bases; unmatched bases: 10. The CDR3 totals 17 residues. Germline V gene lookup returns CDR1 SGHAT and CDR2 FQNNGV. The DNA of the CDR3 is TGTGCCAGCAGCTTACCCCGGGGCGGACAGGTTGGAAACACCATATATTTT. Amino acids: CASSLPRGGQVGNTIYF.

V usage is TRBV18 and J usage is TRBJ2-2; D is unresolved. V lost 3 bases, J lost 1 base, and 9 bases lay in between. This CDR3 is built from 15 residues. Germline-derived CDR1 and CDR2 are KGHSH and LQKENI. The chain's CDR3 is CASSPADRNTGELFF. The CDR3 DNA reads as TGTGCCAGCTCACCCGCCGACCGGAACACCGGGGAGCTGTTTTTT. Variable domain in full (rest from reference TRBV18 and TRBJ2-2): NAGVMQNPRHLVRRRGQEARLRCSPMKGHSHVYWYRQLPEEGLKFMVYLQKENIIDESGMPKERFSAEFPKEGPSILRIQQVVRGDSAAYFCASSPADRNTGELFFGEGSRLTVL.

This rearrangement joins TRBV11-2 to TRBJ2-1; TRBD2 might be the D (6 bases). The V gene's germline CDR1 is SGHAT and CDR2 FQNNGV. The V and J ends lost 3 bases and 10 bases respectively, with 16 bases between them. The CDR3 runs to 14 residues. DNA for the CDR3: TGTGCCAGCAGCTTCCTAAATATGGGACTCGAGCAGTTCTTC. Its translation: CASSFLNMGLEQFF.

The gene calls are TRBV5-1 and TRBJ1-2, with D maybe TRBD1 (6 bases). Germline CDR1 SGHRS, CDR2 YFSETQ. The CDR3 sequence is 15 residues long. V was cut by 0 bases and J by 0 bases, with 9 bases left in between. CDR3 region: CASSLGDTSNYGYTF. CDR3 bases: TGCGCCAGCAGCTTGGGGGACACCTCTAACTATGGCTACACCTTC. Complete variable domain (other parts from reference TRBV5-1 and TRBJ1-2): KAGVTQTPRYLIKTRGQQVTLSCSPISGHRSVSWYQQTPGQGLQFLFEYFSETQRNKGNFPGRFSGRQFSNSRSEMNVSTLELGDSALYLCASSLGDTSNYGYTFGSGTRLTVV.

This chain joins TRBV10-1 and TRBJ2-2; 7 bases fit TRBD1. J lost 1 base, V lost 6 bases, and 2 bases had no gene match. CDR1 and CDR2 (germline): WNHNN, SYGVQD (reference sequence). The CDR3 covers 14 residues. CDR3 in amino acids: CASRGQENTGELFF. CDR3 in DNA: TGCGCCAGCAGAGGACAGGAGAACACCGGGGAGCTGTTTTTT.

The rearrangement uses TRBV30 and TRBJ1-1; 8 positions match TRBD1. The CDR3 has 16 residues. With 5 bases clipped from V and 3 bases from J, the junction kept 14 bases outside the gene matches. CDR1 GTSNPN and CDR2 SVGIG come from the germline V gene (reference sequence). This CDR3 reads CAWGLRDRMPYTEAFF. In nucleotides, the CDR3 is TGTGCCTGGGGACTCCGGGACAGGATGCCCTACACTGAAGCTTTCTTT.

The V and J genes are TRBV27 and TRBJ1-2; D call uncertain. Per the germline V gene, CDR1 is MNHEY and CDR2 is SMNVEV (reference sequence). The CDR3 totals 12 residues. The V end was cut by 6 bases, the J end by 13 bases, with 18 bases between. CDR3 protein: CASSPGLRRLTF. The CDR3 DNA is TGTGCCAGCAGCCCGGGCCTACGGCGGCTCACCTTC.

The chain is built from TRBV5-6 and TRBJ1-6, with 7 positions matching TRBD1. Germline CDR1 and CDR2: SGHDT and YYEEEE. This CDR3 comprises 18 residues. Losses at the gene ends were 5 bases for V and 1 base for J; bases not matched to a gene: 12. The CDR3 DNA sequence: TGTGCCAGCAGTTTGACAGGGATCGGCGGATCCTATAATTCACCCCTCCACTTT. Protein: CASSLTGIGGSYNSPLHF.

This sequence joins TRBV7-2 and TRBJ2-7; 10 bases align to TRBD2. Germline loops: CDR1 SGHTA, CDR2 FQGNSA. This CDR3 has 16 residues. J gave up 2 bases and V 6 bases, and 10 bases lay outside the gene matches. The DNA for the CDR3 is TGTGCCAGCAGTCGGACGGCTAGCGGGAGTCCCTACGAGCAGTACTTC. Encoded protein: CASSRTASGSPYEQYF.

The V and J genes are TRBV18 and TRBJ2-5, with 11 bases identical to TRBD1. Germline-derived CDR1 and CDR2 are KGHSH and LQKENI. This CDR3 has 14 amino acids. V was clipped by 2 bases and J by 4 bases; unmatched bases: 0. CDR3 bases: TGTGCCAGCTCACCAGGGACAGGGGGAGAGACCCAGTACTTC. Protein sequence: CASSPGTGGETQYF.

V gene TRBV7-2 combines with J gene TRBJ2-7; 7 bases fit TRBD1. CDR1 SGHTA and CDR2 FQGNSA come from the germline V gene. The CDR3 runs to 15 residues. V was clipped by 5 bases and J by 0 bases; unmatched bases: 7. This CDR3 reads CASSLQGIPSYEQYF. The DNA of the CDR3 is TGTGCCAGCAGCCTACAGGGGATCCCCTCCTACGAGCAGTACTTC. The entire variable domain, with the rest obtained from reference TRBV7-2 and TRBJ2-7, is as follows: GAGVSQSPSNKVTEKGKDVELRCDPISGHTALYWYRQSLGQGLEFLIYFQGNSAPDKSGLPSDRFSAERTGGSVSTLTIQRTQQEDSAVYLCASSLQGIPSYEQYFGPGTRLTVT.

This chain connects TRBV28 to TRBJ1-2, with D uncertain. In germline, CDR1 is MDHEN, CDR2 SYDVKM. The V end lost 0 bases, the J end lost 4 bases, and 3 bases lay between the germline ends. The CDR3 covers 12 residues. The CDR3 loop reads CASSLWTYGYTF. The CDR3 bases are TGTGCCAGCAGTTTATGGACCTATGGCTACACCTTC.

The CDR3 region is CASRRARQGGETQYF. The CDR3 DNA sequence: TGTGCCAGCAGGCGCGCCCGACAGGGTGGGGAGACCCAGTACTTC. The chain has TRBV7-2 and TRBJ2-5, with 7 positions matching TRBD1. CDR3 length equals 15 residues. V shed 6 bases and J 5 bases; nucleotides not matched to a gene: 12. CDR1 and CDR2 (germline): SGHTA, FQGNSA.

Only one count was recorded for this clone. The chain is built from TRBV7-8 and TRBJ2-6; D not resolved. Germline assignment: CDR1 SGHVS and CDR2 FQNEAQ. This CDR3 region has 16 residues. Trimming cost V 6 bases and J 4 bases, with 16 bases left between them. The CDR3 sequence is CASRGTPELGANVLTF. The CDR3 DNA reads TGTGCCAGCAGAGGCACTCCGGAGTTAGGGGCCAACGTCCTGACTTTC.

V usage is TRBV7-9 and J usage is TRBJ2-5; tentatively, D is TRBD2 (7 bases). V was trimmed by 7 bases and J by 5 bases, leaving 17 bases between them. The CDR3 length is 14 residues. Germline V lookup: CDR1 SEHNR, CDR2 FQNEAQ (reference sequence). The DNA of the CDR3 is TGTGCCAGCAACACGGGGGGCCCCCAGGAGACCCAGTACTTC. The encoded protein is CASNTGGPQETQYF.

The gene calls are TRBV7-9 and TRBJ1-2; D remains ambiguous. Trimming shortened V by 5 bases and J by 4 bases, and 17 bases separated the two germline ends. This CDR3 has 15 amino acids. Germline CDR1 SEHNR, CDR2 FQNEAQ (reference sequence). In DNA, the CDR3 is TGTGCCAGCAGCCTCCCGGGAGCAGGTCTCTATGGCTACACCTTC. Translating gives CASSLPGAGLYGYTF. The entire variable domain, with the rest obtained from reference TRBV7-9 and TRBJ1-2, is as follows: DTGVSQNPRHKITKRGQNVTFRCDPISEHNRLYWYRQTLGQGPEFLTYFQNEAQLEKSRLLSDRFSAERPKGSFSTLEIQRTEQGDSAMYLCASSLPGAGLYGYTFGSGTRLTVV.

The chain is built from TRBV27 and TRBJ1-5; D is ambiguous. Germline lookup yields CDR1 MNHEY and CDR2 SMNVEV (reference sequence). V was pared by 2 bases and J by 7 bases, with 9 bases between. The CDR3 consists of 13 residues. The CDR3 DNA sequence: TGTGCCAGCAGTTTAAGAGCGGGCCAGCCCCAGCATTTT. Translating gives CASSLRAGQPQHF.

The chain is built from TRBV11-1 and TRBJ2-3, with 9 bases aligning to TRBD1. Germline V gene sequence: CDR1 SGHAT, CDR2 FQDESV (reference sequence). V was pared by 4 bases and J by 4 bases, with 3 bases of the junction left unmatched. The CDR3 extends over 14 amino acids. The CDR3 coding sequence is TGTGCCAGCAGCTCGGGACAGGGTCCAGATACGCAGTATTTT. This codes for CASSSGQGPDTQYF.

The J gene is TRBJ2-5, the V gene TRBV29-1; a weak D match, TRBD1 (6 bases). V was trimmed by 6 bases and J by 3 bases, leaving 20 bases between them. This CDR3 is built from 15 residues. Germline CDR1 and CDR2: SQVTM and ANQGSEA. CDR3 loop: CSVAALGQSEETQYF. The CDR3 bases are TGCAGCGTAGCAGCTCTAGGACAGTCGGAAGAGACCCAGTACTTC.

The V call is TRBV12-3 or TRBV12-4, the J call TRBJ2-1; D is possibly TRBD1 (5 bases). This CDR3 comprises 13 residues. V gave up 2 bases and J gave up 9 bases, with 11 bases separating them. The CDR3 coding sequence is TGTGCCAGCAGTTTATCGGACATCGGTGAGCAGTTCTTC. The encoded protein is CASSLSDIGEQFF.

This chain links TRBV10-1 with TRBJ2-2; tentative D call: TRBD2 (6 bases). The CDR3 runs 16 residues. The ends were cut back, 6 bases at V and 5 bases at J, with 19 bases in the middle. CDR1 and CDR2 (germline): WNHNN, SYGVQD (reference sequence). The CDR3 reads CASSPSGGVETGELFF. The DNA for the CDR3 is TGCGCCAGCAGCCCCTCAGGCGGGGTCGAAACCGGGGAGCTGTTTTTT.